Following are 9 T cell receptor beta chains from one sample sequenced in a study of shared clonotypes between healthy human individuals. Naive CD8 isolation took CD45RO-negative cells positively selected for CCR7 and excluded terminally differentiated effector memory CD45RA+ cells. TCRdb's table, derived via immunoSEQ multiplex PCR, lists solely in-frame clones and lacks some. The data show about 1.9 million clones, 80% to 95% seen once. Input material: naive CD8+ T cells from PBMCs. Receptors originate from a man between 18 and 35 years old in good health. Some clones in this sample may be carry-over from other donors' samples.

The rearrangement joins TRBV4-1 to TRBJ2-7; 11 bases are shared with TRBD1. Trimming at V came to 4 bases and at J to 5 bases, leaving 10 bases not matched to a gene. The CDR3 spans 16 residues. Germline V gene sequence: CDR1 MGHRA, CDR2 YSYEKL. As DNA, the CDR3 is TGCGCCAGCAGCCTTCGTGGGACAGGGGGGGCGAACGAGCAGTACTTC. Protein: CASSLRGTGGANEQYF.

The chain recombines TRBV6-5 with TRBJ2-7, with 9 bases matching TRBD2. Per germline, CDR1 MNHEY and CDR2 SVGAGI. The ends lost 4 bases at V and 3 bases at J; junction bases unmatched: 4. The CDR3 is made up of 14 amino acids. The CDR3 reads CASSLSSGVYEQYF. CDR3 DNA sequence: TGTGCCAGCAGTTTGTCTAGCGGGGTCTACGAGCAGTACTTC.

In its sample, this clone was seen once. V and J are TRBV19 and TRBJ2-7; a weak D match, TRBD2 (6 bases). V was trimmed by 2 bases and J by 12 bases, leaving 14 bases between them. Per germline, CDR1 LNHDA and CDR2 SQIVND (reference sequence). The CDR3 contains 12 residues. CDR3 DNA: TGTGCCAGTAGTATACTGGAGGGAATTCTGTACTTC. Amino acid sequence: CASSILEGILYF.

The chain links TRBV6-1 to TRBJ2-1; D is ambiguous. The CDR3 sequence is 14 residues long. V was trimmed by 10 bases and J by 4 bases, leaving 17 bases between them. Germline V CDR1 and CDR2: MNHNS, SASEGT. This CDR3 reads CATLLAAQYNEQFF. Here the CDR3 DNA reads TGTGCCACCCTACTCGCGGCGCAATACAATGAGCAGTTCTTC.

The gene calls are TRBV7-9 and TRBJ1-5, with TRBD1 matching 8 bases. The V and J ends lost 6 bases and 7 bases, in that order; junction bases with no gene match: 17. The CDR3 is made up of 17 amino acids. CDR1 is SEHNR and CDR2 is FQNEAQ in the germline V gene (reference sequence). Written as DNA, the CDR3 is TGTGCCAGCAGATTACCCCAGACAGGGGCTCTCAGGCAGCCCCAGCATTTT. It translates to CASRLPQTGALRQPQHF.

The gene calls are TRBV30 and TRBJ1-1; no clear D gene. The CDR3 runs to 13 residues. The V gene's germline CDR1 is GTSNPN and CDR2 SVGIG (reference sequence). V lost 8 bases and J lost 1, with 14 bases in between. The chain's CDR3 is CARRATGNTEAFF. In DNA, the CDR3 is TGTGCCAGAAGAGCGACCGGGAACACTGAAGCTTTCTTT.

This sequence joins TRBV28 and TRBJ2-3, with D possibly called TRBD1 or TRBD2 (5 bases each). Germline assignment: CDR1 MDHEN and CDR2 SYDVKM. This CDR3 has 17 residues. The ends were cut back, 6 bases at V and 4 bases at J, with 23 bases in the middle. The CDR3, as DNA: TGTGCCAGCAGCCTAGGCATGGGGGAGTGGGAGTCAGATACGCAGTATTTT. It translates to CASSLGMGEWESDTQYF.

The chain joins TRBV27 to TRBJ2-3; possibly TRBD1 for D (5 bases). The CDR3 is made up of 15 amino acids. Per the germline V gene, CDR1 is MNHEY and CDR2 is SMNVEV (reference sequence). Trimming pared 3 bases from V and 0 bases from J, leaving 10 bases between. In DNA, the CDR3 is TGTGCCAGCAGTTTCAACAGGCAAAGCACAGATACGCAGTATTTT. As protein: CASSFNRQSTDTQYF.

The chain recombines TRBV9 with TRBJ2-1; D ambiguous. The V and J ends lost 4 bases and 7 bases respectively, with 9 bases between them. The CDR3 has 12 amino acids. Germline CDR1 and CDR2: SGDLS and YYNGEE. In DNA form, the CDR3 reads TGTGCCAGCAGCCCTACTACGAATGAGCAGTTCTTC. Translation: CASSPTTNEQFF. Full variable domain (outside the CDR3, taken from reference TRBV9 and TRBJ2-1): DSGVTQTPKHLITATGQRVTLRCSPRSGDLSVYWYQQSLDQGLQFLIQYYNGEERAKGNILERFSAQQFPDLHSELNLSSLELGDSALYFCASSPTTNEQFFGPGTRLTVL.